The clone carrying this T cell receptor beta chain came up many times. Alongside a J-beta primer mix, a sample-barcoded 5' primer served in a second PCR lasting about 6 to 11 cycles. From the 5' RACE reads, TCRdb called clonotypes with MiXCR, one entry per CDR3 protein. The data show 750,000 to 950,000 distinct CDR3 sequences, with about a quarter seen just once and about 2.9% held by the top ten. Total RNA extracted from each sample amounted to at least 6 micrograms. Trimming at V came to 2 bases and at J to 0 bases, leaving 5 bases not matched to a gene. This CDR3 comprises 18 residues. Looked up from germline, CDR1 is ENHRY and CDR2 is SYGVKD. The source of the sample is a study of blood T cells in healthy people across ages. This sample also belongs to another study, concerning T cells of mothers and their children.

Source material: blood. The rearrangement joins TRBV10-3 to TRBJ2-3; 13 nucleotides agree with TRBD2. The receptor was isolated from a boy between 10 and 17 years old in good health. CDR3 in DNA: TGTGCCATCAGTGAGGGACTAGCGGGGGATCCTAGCACAGATACGCAGTATTTT. Translating it yields CAISEGLAGDPSTDTQYF.